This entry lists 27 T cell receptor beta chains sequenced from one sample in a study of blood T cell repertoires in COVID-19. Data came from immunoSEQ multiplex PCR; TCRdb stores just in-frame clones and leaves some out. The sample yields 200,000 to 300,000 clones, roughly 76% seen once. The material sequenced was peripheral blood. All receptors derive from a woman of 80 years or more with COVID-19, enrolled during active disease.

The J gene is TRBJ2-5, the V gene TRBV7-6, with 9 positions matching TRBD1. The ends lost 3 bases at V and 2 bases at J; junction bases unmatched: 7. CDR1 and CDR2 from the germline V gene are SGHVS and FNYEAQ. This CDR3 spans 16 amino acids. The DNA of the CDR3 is TGTGCCAGCAGCTTTGCCGGGACAGGGAAGCAAGAGACCCAGTACTTC. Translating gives CASSFAGTGKQETQYF.

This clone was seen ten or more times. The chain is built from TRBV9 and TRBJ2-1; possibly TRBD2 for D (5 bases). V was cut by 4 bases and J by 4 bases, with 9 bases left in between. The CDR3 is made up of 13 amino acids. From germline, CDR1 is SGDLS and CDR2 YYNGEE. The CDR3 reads CASSPGGYNEQFF. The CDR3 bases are TGTGCCAGCAGCCCCGGCGGGTACAATGAGCAGTTCTTC.

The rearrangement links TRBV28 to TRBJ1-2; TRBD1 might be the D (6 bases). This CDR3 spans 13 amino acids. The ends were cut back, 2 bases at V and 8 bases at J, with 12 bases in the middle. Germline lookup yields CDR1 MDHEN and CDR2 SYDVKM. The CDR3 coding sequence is TGTGCCAGCAGTTTAGCGGGGGGCAGGGGCTACACCTTC. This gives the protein CASSLAGGRGYTF.

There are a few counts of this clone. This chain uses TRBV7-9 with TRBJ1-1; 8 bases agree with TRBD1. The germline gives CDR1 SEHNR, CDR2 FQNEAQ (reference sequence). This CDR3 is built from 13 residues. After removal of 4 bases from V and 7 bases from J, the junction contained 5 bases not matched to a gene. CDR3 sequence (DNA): TGTGCCAGCAGCTCCCCAGGGGGCGTTGAAGCTTTCTTT. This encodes CASSSPGGVEAFF. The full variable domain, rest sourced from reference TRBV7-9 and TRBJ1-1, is DTGVSQNPRHKITKRGQNVTFRCDPISEHNRLYWYRQTLGQGPEFLTYFQNEAQLEKSRLLSDRFSAERPKGSFSTLEIQRTEQGDSAMYLCASSSPGGVEAFFGQGTRLTVV.

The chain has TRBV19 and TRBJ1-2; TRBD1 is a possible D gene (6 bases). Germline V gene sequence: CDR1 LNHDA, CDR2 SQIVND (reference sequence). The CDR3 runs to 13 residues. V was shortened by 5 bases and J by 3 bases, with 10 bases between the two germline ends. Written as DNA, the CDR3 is TGTGCCAGTAGTTCTCACAGGGACTATGGCTACACCTTC. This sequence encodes CASSSHRDYGYTF.

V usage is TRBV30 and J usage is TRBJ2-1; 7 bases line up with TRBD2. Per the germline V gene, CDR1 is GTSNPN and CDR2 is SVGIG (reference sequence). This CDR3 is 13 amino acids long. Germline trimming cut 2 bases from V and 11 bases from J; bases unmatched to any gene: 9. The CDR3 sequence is CAWSPNVAGQQFF. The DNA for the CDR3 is TGTGCCTGGAGTCCAAACGTAGCGGGCCAGCAGTTCTTC. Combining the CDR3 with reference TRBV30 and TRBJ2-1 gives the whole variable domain SQTIHQWPATLVQPVGSPLSLECTVEGTSNPNLYWYRQAAGRGLQLLFYSVGIGQISSEVPQNLSASRPQDRQFILSSKKLLLSDSGFYLCAWSPNVAGQQFFGPGTRLTVL.

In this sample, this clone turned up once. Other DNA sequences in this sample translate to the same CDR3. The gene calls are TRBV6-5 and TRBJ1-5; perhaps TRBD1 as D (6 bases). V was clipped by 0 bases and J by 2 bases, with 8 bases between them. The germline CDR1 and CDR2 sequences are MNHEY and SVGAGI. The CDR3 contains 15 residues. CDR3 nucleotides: TGTGCCAGCAGTTACTCGAACAGGGGCAATCAGCCCCAGCATTTT. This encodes CASSYSNRGNQPQHF.

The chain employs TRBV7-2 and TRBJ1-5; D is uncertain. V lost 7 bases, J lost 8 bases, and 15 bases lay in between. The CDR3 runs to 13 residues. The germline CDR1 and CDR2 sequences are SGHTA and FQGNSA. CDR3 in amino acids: CASTSTPIKPQHF. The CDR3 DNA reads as TGTGCCAGCACCAGTACACCAATCAAGCCCCAGCATTTT.

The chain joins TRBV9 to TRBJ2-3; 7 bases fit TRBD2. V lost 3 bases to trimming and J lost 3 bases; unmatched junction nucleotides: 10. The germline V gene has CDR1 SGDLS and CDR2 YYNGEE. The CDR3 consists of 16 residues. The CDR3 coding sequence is TGTGCCAGCAGCGATCCCGATGGGGGGGTAACAGATACGCAGTATTTT. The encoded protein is CASSDPDGGVTDTQYF.

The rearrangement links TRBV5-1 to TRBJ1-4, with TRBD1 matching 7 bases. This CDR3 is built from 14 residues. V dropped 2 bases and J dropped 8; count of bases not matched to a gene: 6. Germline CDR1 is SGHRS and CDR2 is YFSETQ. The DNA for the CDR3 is TGCGCCAGCAGCTTTCAGGGGGATAGGGAAAAACTGTTTTTT. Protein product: CASSFQGDREKLFF.

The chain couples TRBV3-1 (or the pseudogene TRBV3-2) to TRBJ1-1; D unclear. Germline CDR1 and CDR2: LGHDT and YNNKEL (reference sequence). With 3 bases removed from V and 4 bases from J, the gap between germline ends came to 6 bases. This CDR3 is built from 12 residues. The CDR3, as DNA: TGTGCCAGCAGCCAGTCTTTCACTGAAGCTTTCTTT. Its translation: CASSQSFTEAFF.

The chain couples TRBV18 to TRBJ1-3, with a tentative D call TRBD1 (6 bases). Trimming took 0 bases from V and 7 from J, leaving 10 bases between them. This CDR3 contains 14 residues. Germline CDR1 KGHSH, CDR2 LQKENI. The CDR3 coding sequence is TGTGCCAGCTCACCACCGAAAGGGGGTAACACCATATATTTT. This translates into CASSPPKGGNTIYF.

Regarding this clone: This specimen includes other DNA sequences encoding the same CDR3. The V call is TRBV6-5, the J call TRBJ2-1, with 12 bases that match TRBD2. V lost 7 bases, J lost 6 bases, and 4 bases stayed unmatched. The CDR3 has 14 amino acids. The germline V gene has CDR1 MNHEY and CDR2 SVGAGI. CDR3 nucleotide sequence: TGTGCCAGCATTCCTAGCGGGAGGGGCAATGAGCAGTTCTTC. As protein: CASIPSGRGNEQFF.

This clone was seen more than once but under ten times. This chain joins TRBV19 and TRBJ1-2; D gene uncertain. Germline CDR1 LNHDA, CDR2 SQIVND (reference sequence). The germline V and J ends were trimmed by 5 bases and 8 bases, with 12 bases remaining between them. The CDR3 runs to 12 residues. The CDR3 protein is CASSLREGGYTF. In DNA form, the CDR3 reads TGTGCCAGTAGTTTGCGGGAGGGCGGCTACACCTTC.

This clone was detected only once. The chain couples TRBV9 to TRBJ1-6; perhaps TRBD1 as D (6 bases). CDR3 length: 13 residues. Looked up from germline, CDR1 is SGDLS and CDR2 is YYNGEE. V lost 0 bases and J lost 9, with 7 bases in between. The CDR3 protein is CASSVEGVSPLHF. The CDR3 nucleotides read TGTGCCAGCAGCGTAGAGGGGGTTTCACCCCTCCACTTT.

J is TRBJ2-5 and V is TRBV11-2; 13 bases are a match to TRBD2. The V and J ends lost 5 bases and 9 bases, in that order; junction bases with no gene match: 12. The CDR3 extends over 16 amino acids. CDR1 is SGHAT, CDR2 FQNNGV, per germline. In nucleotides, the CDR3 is TGTGCCAGCAGCCTAACGGGACTAGCGGGATTCTGGGCCCAGTACTTC. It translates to CASSLTGLAGFWAQYF.

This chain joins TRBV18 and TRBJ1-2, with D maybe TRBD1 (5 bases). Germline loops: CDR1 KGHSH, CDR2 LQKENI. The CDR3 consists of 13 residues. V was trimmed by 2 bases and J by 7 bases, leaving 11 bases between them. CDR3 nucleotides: TGTGCCAGCTCACCATCCGACAGCTCTGGCTACACCTTC. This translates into CASSPSDSSGYTF.

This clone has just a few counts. Here the CDR3 DNA reads TGTGCCAGCAGCCCGGGACAGAACAATCAGCCCCAGCATTTT. This encodes CASSPGQNNQPQHF. V gene TRBV11-2 combines with J gene TRBJ1-5; 7 bases align to TRBD1. The V gene end was trimmed by 5 bases and the J gene end by 3 bases; junction bases not matched to a gene: 4. This CDR3 comprises 14 residues. CDR1 SGHAT and CDR2 FQNNGV come from the germline V gene.

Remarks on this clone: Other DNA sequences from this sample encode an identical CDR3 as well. The CDR3 is CASNRGNQPQHF. In nucleotides, the CDR3 is TGTGCCAGCAACAGGGGCAATCAGCCCCAGCATTTT. The chain links TRBV6-5 to TRBJ1-5; D is possibly TRBD1 (6 bases). The CDR3 covers 12 residues. The V gene lost 7 bases and the J gene lost 2 bases, with 6 bases spanning the gap. Germline CDR1 is MNHEY and CDR2 is SVGAGI.

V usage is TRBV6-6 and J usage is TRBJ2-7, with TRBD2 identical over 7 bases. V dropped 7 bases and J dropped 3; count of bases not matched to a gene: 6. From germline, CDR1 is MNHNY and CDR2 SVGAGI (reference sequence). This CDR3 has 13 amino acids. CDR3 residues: CASTLLADYEQYF. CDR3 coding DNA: TGTGCCAGCACCCTTCTAGCGGACTACGAGCAGTACTTC.

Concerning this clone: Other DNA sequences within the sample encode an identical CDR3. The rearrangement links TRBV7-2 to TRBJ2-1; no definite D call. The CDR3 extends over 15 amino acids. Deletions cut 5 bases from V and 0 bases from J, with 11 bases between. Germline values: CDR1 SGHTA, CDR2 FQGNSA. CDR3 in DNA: TGTGCCAGCAGCCTCGAACCGAGCTCCTACAATGAGCAGTTCTTC. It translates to CASSLEPSSYNEQFF.

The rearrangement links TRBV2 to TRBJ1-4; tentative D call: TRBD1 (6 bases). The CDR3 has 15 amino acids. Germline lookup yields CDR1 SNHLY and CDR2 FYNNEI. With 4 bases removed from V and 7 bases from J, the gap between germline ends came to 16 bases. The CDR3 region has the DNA TGTGCCAGCAGTGGATCTGCCGCCAGGGGTGAAAAACTGTTTTTT. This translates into CASSGSAARGEKLFF.

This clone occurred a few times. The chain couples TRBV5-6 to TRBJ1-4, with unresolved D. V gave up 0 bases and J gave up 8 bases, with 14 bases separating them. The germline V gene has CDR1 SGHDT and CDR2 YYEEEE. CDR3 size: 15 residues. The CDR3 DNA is TGTGCCAGCAGCTTGGGGATGGAGGTAGGCGAAAAACTGTTTTTT. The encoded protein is CASSLGMEVGEKLFF.

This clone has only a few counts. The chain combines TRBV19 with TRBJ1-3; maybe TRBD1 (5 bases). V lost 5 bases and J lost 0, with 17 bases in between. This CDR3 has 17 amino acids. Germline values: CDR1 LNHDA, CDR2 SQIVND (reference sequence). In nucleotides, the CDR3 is TGTGCCAGTAGTCCATGGCGGGGGTCAGTCTCTGGAAACACCATATATTTT. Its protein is CASSPWRGSVSGNTIYF.

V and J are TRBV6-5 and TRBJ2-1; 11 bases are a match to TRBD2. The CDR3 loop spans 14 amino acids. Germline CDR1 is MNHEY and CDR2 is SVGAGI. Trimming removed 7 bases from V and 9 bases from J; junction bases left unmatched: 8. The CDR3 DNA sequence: TGTGCCAGCAAACAGACTAGCGGGACGTCTGAGCAGTTCTTC. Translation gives CASKQTSGTSEQFF.

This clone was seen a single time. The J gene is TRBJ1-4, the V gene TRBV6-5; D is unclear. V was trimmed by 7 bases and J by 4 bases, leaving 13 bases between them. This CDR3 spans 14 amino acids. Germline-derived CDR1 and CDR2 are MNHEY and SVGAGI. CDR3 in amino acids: CASTGSQINEKLFF. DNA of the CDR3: TGTGCCAGCACCGGTAGCCAAATTAATGAAAAACTGTTTTTT.

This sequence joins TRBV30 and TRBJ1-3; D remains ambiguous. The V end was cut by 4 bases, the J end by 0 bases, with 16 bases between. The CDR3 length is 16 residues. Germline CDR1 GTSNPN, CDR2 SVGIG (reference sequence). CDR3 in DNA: TGTGCCTGGACCGAAATCGGACGGGGCTCTGGAAACACCATATATTTT. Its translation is CAWTEIGRGSGNTIYF.